This TCR beta chain was sequenced in a study of T cell repertoires in ileal Crohn's disease. The table came from immunoSEQ multiplex PCR; TCRdb's copy has only in-frame clones and leaves some out. The table includes roughly 60,000 clones, around 90% detected once. The time point here: neoterminal ileum biopsy at postoperative endoscopy, about 6 months after surgery. The CDR3 is 14 amino acids. Per germline, CDR1 KGHSH and CDR2 LQKENI. The ends lost 4 bases at V and 4 bases at J; junction bases unmatched: 2. This clonotype was obtained from an adult with Crohn's disease. The sequencing input was ileal tissue. The chain is built from TRBV18 and TRBJ1-5; 9 nucleotides agree with TRBD1. CDR3 sequence (DNA): TGTGCCAGCTCACTCGGACAGGGGAATCAGCCCCAGCATTTT. As protein: CASSLGQGNQPQHF.